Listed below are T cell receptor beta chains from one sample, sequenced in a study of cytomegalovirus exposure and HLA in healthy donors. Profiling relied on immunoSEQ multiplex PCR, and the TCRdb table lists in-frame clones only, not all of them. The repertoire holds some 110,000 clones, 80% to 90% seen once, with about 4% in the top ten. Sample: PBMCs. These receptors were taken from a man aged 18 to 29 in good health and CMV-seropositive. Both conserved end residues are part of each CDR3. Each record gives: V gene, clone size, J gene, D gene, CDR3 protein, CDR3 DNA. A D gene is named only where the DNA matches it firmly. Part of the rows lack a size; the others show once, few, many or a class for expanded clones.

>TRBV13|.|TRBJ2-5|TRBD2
CASSPGLAGALETQYF
TGTGCCAGCAGCCCGGGACTAGCGGGGGCTCTAGAGACCCAGTACTTC
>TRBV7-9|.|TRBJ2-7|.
CASSPPTSYEQYF
TGTGCCAGCAGCCCCCCGACTAGTTACGAGCAGTACTTC
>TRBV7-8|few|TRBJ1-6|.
CASSLVQPPLHF
TGTGCCAGCAGCTTAGTACAACCACCCCTCCACTTT
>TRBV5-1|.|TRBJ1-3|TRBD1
CASSQEGTGVGNTIYF
TGCGCCAGCAGCCAGGAAGGGACAGGGGTCGGAAACACCATATATTTT
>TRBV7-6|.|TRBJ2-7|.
CASSLAYGALYEQYF
TGTGCCAGCAGCTTAGCGTATGGGGCCCTATACGAGCAGTACTTC
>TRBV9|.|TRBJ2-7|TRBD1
CASSGDQDRVTSEQYF
TGTGCCAGCAGCGGCGACCAGGACAGGGTAACTTCCGAGCAGTACTTC
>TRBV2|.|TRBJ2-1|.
CASSYQGPAYNEQFF
TGTGCCAGCAGCTATCAGGGTCCCGCTTACAATGAGCAGTTCTTC
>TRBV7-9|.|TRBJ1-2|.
CASSPPGGDNYGYTF
TGTGCCAGCAGCCCCCCCGGGGGTGATAACTATGGCTACACCTTC
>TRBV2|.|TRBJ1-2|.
CASSGGSYGYTF
TGTGCCAGCAGTGGTGGGAGCTATGGCTACACCTTC
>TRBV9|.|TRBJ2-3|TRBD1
CASSVRQGGTDTQYF
TGTGCCAGCAGCGTCAGACAGGGGGGCACAGATACGCAGTATTTT
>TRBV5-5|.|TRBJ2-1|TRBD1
CASSRGQGTEQFF
TGTGCCAGCAGCAGGGGACAGGGGACTGAGCAGTTCTTC
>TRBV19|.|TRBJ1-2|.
CASTEAGLDYGYTF
TGTGCCAGTACCGAGGCGGGATTGGACTATGGCTACACCTTC
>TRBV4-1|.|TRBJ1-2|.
CASSQDDSPYTF
TGCGCCAGCAGCCAAGATGACAGCCCATACACCTTC
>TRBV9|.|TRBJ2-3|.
CASSVVGGNTDTQYF
TGTGCCAGCAGCGTAGTCGGGGGTAACACAGATACGCAGTATTTT
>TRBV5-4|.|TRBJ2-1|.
CASSGNVAKNEQFF
TGTGCCAGCAGCGGTAACGTCGCGAAGAATGAGCAGTTCTTC
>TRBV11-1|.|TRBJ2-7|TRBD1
CASSPGQGTPRQYF
TGTGCCAGCAGCCCGGGACAGGGAACCCCAAGGCAGTACTTC
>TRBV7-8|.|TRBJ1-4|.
CASSRQQNEKLFF
TGTGCCAGCAGCAGACAGCAAAATGAAAAACTGTTTTTT
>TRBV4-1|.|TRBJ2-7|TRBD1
CASSQPGQTDYEQYF
TGCGCCAGCAGCCAACCGGGACAGACCGATTACGAGCAGTACTTC
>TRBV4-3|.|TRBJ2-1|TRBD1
CASSQVSAFERDRANIEQFF
TGCGCCAGCAGCCAAGTGTCTGCCTTCGAAAGGGACAGGGCCAACATTGAGCAGTTCTTC
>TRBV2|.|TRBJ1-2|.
CASKPTGNYGYTF
TGTGCCAGCAAACCGACAGGAAACTATGGCTACACCTTC
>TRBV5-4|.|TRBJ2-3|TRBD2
CASSPTSGAADTQYF
TGTGCCAGCAGCCCAACTAGCGGGGCAGCAGATACGCAGTATTTT
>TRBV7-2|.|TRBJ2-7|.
CASSLGRQTYEQYF
TGTGCCAGCAGCTTAGGAAGACAGACTTACGAGCAGTACTTC
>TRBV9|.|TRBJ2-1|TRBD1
CASSVGGQGALGQFF
TGTGCCAGCAGCGTAGGGGGACAGGGGGCCCTAGGGCAGTTCTTC
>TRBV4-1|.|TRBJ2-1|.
CASSQQSGSYNEQFF
TGCGCCAGCAGCCAACAGTCGGGGTCCTACAATGAGCAGTTCTTC
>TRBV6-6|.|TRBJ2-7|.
CASSYPGSYEQYF
TGTGCCAGCAGTTACCCGGGGTCTTACGAGCAGTACTTC
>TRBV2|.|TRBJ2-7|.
CASSALRDEQYF
TGTGCCAGCAGTGCCCTGCGTGACGAGCAGTACTTC
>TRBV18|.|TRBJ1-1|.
CASSPGVGVTEAFF
TGTGCCAGCTCACCAGGGGTGGGAGTCACTGAAGCTTTCTTT
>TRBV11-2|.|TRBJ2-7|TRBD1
CASSLEPGQGIYEQYF
TGTGCCAGCAGCTTAGAGCCAGGACAGGGGATCTACGAGCAGTACTTC
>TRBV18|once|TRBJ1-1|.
CASLPTVNTEAFF
TGTGCCAGCTTACCTACAGTGAACACTGAAGCTTTCTTT
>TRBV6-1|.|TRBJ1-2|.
CASSEGASSSYGYTF
TGTGCCAGCAGTGAGGGGGCCTCAAGCTCCTATGGCTACACCTTC
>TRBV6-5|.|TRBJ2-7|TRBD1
CASALQGSSYEQYF
TGTGCCAGCGCTTTACAGGGGTCGAGCTACGAGCAGTACTTC
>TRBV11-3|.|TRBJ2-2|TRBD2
CASSPRRGTNTGELFF
TGTGCCAGCAGCCCCCGGCGGGGGACGAACACCGGGGAGCTGTTTTTT
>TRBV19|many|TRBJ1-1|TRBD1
CASSREDRGQMNTEAFF
TGTGCCAGTAGTAGGGAGGACAGGGGACAAATGAACACTGAAGCTTTCTTT
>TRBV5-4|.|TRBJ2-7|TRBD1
CASSTQDRGYEQYF
TGTGCCAGCAGCACCCAGGACAGGGGCTACGAGCAGTACTTC
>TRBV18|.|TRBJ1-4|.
CASSPLQASTNEKLFF
TGTGCCAGCTCACCATTGCAGGCCTCAACTAATGAAAAACTGTTTTTT
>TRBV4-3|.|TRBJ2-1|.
CASSQDPRRGEQFF
TGCGCCAGCAGCCAAGATCCCCGGCGGGGCGAGCAGTTCTTC
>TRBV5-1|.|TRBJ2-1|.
CASSFDTDNEQFF
TGCGCCAGCAGTTTTGATACAGACAATGAGCAGTTCTTC
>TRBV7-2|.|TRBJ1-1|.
CASSFSGRLPEAFF
TGTGCCAGCAGCTTTTCAGGGCGACTGCCTGAAGCTTTCTTT
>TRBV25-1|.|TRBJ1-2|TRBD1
CASKTGDYGYTF
TGTGCCAGTAAAACAGGGGACTATGGCTACACCTTC
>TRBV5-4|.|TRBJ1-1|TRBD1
CASMKQGAEAFF
TGTGCCAGCATGAAACAGGGGGCGGAAGCTTTCTTT
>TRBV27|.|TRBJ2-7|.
CASSFGTGFYEQYF
TGTGCCAGCAGTTTCGGAACAGGGTTCTACGAGCAGTACTTC
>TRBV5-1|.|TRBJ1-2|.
CASSSAVDSFYGYTF
TGCGCCAGCAGCAGCGCCGTGGACAGTTTCTATGGCTACACCTTC
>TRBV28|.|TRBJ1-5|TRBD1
CASRTGGGWQPQHF
TGTGCCAGCAGAACAGGGGGCGGCTGGCAGCCCCAGCATTTT
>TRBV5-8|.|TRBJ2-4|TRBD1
CASSSILQGAGGNIQYF
TGTGCCAGCAGCTCAATACTCCAGGGGGCTGGCGGAAACATTCAGTACTTC
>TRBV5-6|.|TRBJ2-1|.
CASSTGLQWEQFF
TGTGCCAGTAGCACAGGGTTACAATGGGAGCAGTTCTTC
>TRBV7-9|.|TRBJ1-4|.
CASSPGPHATNEKLFF
TGTGCCAGCAGCCCAGGGCCACATGCAACTAATGAAAAACTGTTTTTT
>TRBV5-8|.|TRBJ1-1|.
CASSADMETEAFF
TGTGCCAGCAGCGCGGACATGGAGACTGAAGCTTTCTTT
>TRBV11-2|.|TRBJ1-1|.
CASSLDRGRDRMSTEAFF
TGTGCCAGCAGCTTAGATCGGGGGAGGGATCGTATGTCCACTGAAGCTTTCTTT
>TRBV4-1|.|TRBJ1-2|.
CASSQVSGINYGYTF
TGCGCCAGCAGCCAAGTTTCAGGGATTAACTATGGCTACACCTTC
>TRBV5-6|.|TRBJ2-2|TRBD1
CASSRGQGRTGELFF
TGTGCCAGCAGCCGAGGACAGGGGAGGACCGGGGAGCTGTTTTTT
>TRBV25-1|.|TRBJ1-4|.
CASSDASRAGRYEKLFF
TGTGCCAGCAGTGACGCCAGCCGGGCAGGGCGGTATGAAAAACTGTTTTTT